These 16 T cell receptor beta chains were all obtained from the same sample, sequenced in a study of beta chain features in type 1 diabetes. Study results and caveats: All four CD4+ subsets of Type 1 diabetes patients contained TCRB CDR3s that were moderately but significantly shorter.

Since all of the isolated RNA was reverse transcribed, expressed TCRB transcripts were what got sequenced. Produced via immunoSEQ multiplex PCR; TCRdb's table is partial and in-frame only. The sample lists around 310,000 clones, roughly 13% occurring once. These receptors have no identified antigens. Material for sequencing was naive CD4+ T cells from blood. The receptors shown here come from a woman aged 18-29 years with type 1 diabetes.

This clone showed up just a few times. The chain links TRBV5-8 to TRBJ2-4; TRBD1 aligns across 10 bases. V shed 2 bases, J shed 7 bases, and the junction held 6 bases outside the gene matches. The length of the CDR3 is 15 residues. The germline CDR1 and CDR2 sequences are SGHTS and YDEGEE. The CDR3 sequence is CASSLRQGAGNIQYF. CDR3 bases: TGTGCCAGCAGCTTACGACAGGGGGCTGGGAACATTCAGTACTTC.

This chain joins TRBV5-1 and TRBJ2-6; no firm D call. Trimming took 3 bases from V and 4 from J, leaving 11 bases between them. CDR1 is SGHRS and CDR2 is YFSETQ in the germline V gene. The CDR3 is 15 residues long. CDR3 protein: CASSWVPGGANVLTF. In DNA form, the CDR3 reads TGCGCCAGCAGCTGGGTGCCCGGGGGGGCCAACGTCCTGACTTTC.

This clone was counted between two and nine times. The chain combines TRBV25-1 with TRBJ1-4; D gene uncertain. CDR3 size: 14 residues. Between the trimmed V and J ends, which lost 5 bases and 4 bases, there was a span of 11 bases. Germline V CDR1 and CDR2: MGHDK, SYGVNS. The CDR3 loop reads CASSLAGNNEKLFF. In DNA, the CDR3 is TGTGCCAGCAGTTTGGCGGGAAATAATGAAAAACTGTTTTTT.

In nucleotides, the CDR3 is TGTGCCAGCTTTGGGCTAGCGGGAGTTGAGACCCAGTACTTC. Translation: CASFGLAGVETQYF. The chain employs TRBV28 and TRBJ2-5, with 10 bases identical to TRBD2. The CDR3 spans 14 residues. Trimming took 8 bases from V and 5 from J; bases not matched to a gene: 8. Per the germline V gene, CDR1 is MDHEN and CDR2 is SYDVKM.

The chain links TRBV5-4 to TRBJ2-1; a possible D gene is TRBD1 (5 bases). Germline CDR1 is SGHNT and CDR2 is YYREEE (reference sequence). This CDR3 is 15 amino acids long. V was clipped by 4 bases and J by 1 base, with 12 bases between them. The CDR3 DNA sequence: TGTGCCAGCAGCCTAGGGGTGGATTCCTACAATGAGCAGTTCTTC. Its protein is CASSLGVDSYNEQFF.

This clone has more than one count but fewer than ten. This chain connects TRBV4-3 to TRBJ2-1, with 9 bases fitting TRBD2. The CDR3 spans 17 residues. Germline V gene lookup returns CDR1 LGHNA and CDR2 YSLEER. J was trimmed by 6 bases and V by 4 bases; bases with no gene match: 13. In nucleotides, the CDR3 is TGCGCCAGCAGCCGCAGCGCAGTAGCGGGAGCCGTCAATGAGCAGTTCTTC. Translating it yields CASSRSAVAGAVNEQFF.

This clone showed up just a few times. The chain recombines TRBV18 with TRBJ2-1; 7 bases line up with TRBD2. CDR3 length: 17 amino acids. Germline values: CDR1 KGHSH, CDR2 LQKENI. The trim removed 2 bases at V and 5 bases at J, leaving 12 bases unmatched. CDR3 DNA sequence: TGTGCCAGCTCACCAACCGCCGGCGGGAGTCCGAACAATGAGCAGTTCTTC. The encoded protein is CASSPTAGGSPNNEQFF.

CDR3 protein: CASSPGYGGNTEAFF. The CDR3 coding sequence is TGTGCCAGCTCACCTGGTTATGGGGGCAACACTGAAGCTTTCTTT. This rearrangement joins TRBV18 to TRBJ1-1; tentative D call: TRBD1 (6 bases). The germline V gene encodes CDR1 KGHSH and CDR2 LQKENI. The V end lost 3 bases, the J end lost 2 bases, and 13 bases lay between the germline ends. This CDR3 region has 15 residues. Together with reference TRBV18 and TRBJ1-1, the CDR3 gives the full variable domain: NAGVMQNPRHLVRRRGQEARLRCSPMKGHSHVYWYRQLPEEGLKFMVYLQKENIIDESGMPKERFSAEFPKEGPSILRIQQVVRGDSAAYFCASSPGYGGNTEAFFGQGTRLTVV.

The chain couples TRBV12-5 to TRBJ2-4; 8 bases line up with TRBD1. Looked up from germline, CDR1 is LGHNT and CDR2 is FRNRAP. CDR3 size: 14 residues. V gave up 4 bases and J gave up 8 bases; unmatched junction bases: 7. CDR3 loop: CASGSGTGEDIQYF. CDR3 coding DNA: TGTGCTAGTGGTTCCGGGACAGGCGAGGACATTCAGTACTTC.

The chain is built from TRBV27 and TRBJ1-2; 8 nucleotides agree with TRBD1. This CDR3 has 15 residues. The junction had 10 bases not matched to a gene; V was cut back by 5 bases and J by 5 bases. The germline V gene encodes CDR1 MNHEY and CDR2 SMNVEV (reference sequence). The DNA for the CDR3 is TGTGCCAGCAGTCCGTCGGACAGGGTGGGGTATGGCTACACCTTC. Protein sequence: CASSPSDRVGYGYTF.

This clone was found a few times. The chain employs TRBV29-1 and TRBJ2-1; 14 nucleotides line up with TRBD2. The germline gives CDR1 SQVTM, CDR2 ANQGSEA. The CDR3 covers 17 residues. V gave up 5 bases and J gave up 0 bases; unmatched junction bases: 6. CDR3 sequence reads: CSVRLAGGPGSYNEQFF. DNA for the CDR3: TGCAGCGTTCGACTAGCGGGAGGGCCAGGCTCCTACAATGAGCAGTTCTTC.

J is TRBJ1-5 and V is TRBV18; D unresolved. Trimming took 6 bases from V and 0 from J, leaving 15 bases between them. Germline V lookup: CDR1 KGHSH, CDR2 LQKENI. This CDR3 comprises 16 residues. CDR3 DNA sequence: TGTGCCAGCTCCGCCCTTGGAGGGATTAGCAATCAGCCCCAGCATTTT. Amino acid sequence: CASSALGGISNQPQHF.

Here the CDR3 reads CASSMAGGYEQYF. The CDR3 DNA is TGTGCCAGTAGTATGGCAGGGGGCTACGAGCAGTACTTC. This chain uses TRBV19 with TRBJ2-7; 7 bases are shared with TRBD1. The trim removed 3 bases at V and 3 bases at J, leaving 2 bases unmatched. The CDR3 is made up of 13 amino acids. Germline assignment: CDR1 LNHDA and CDR2 SQIVND (reference sequence). Based on the CDR3 plus reference TRBV19 and TRBJ2-7, the full variable domain is DGGITQSPKYLFRKEGQNVTLSCEQNLNHDAMYWYRQDPGQGLRLIYYSQIVNDFQKGDIAEGYSVSREKKESFPLTVTSAQKNPTAFYLCASSMAGGYEQYFGPGTRLTVT.

The V gene is TRBV7-2, the J gene TRBJ2-5; 7 bases fit TRBD2. Trimming took 1 base from V and 3 from J; bases not matched to a gene: 8. The CDR3 extends over 16 amino acids. The germline CDR1 and CDR2 sequences are SGHTA and FQGNSA. The CDR3, as DNA: TGTGCCAGCAGCTTAGGTCCAGCGGCGGGAGAAGAGACCCAGTACTTC. Its protein product is CASSLGPAAGEETQYF.

The gene calls are TRBV4-1 and TRBJ2-3, with TRBD2 matching 10 bases. Looked up from germline, CDR1 is MGHRA and CDR2 is YSYEKL. This CDR3 region has 16 residues. Unmatched junction bases numbered 6, after V lost 4 bases and J lost 2 bases. This chain's CDR3 is CASSLSGGGYTDTQYF. CDR3 nucleotide sequence: TGCGCCAGCAGCCTCAGCGGGGGGGGATACACAGATACGCAGTATTTT.

The chain joins TRBV5-1 to TRBJ1-5; D is ambiguous. V dropped 2 bases and J dropped 6 bases, with 15 bases sitting between them. The CDR3 spans 15 residues. Germline lookup yields CDR1 SGHRS and CDR2 YFSETQ. CDR3 DNA: TGCGCCAGCAGCTTAGTAGGAGGCAGTCCTCAGCCCCAGCATTTT. As protein: CASSLVGGSPQPQHF.